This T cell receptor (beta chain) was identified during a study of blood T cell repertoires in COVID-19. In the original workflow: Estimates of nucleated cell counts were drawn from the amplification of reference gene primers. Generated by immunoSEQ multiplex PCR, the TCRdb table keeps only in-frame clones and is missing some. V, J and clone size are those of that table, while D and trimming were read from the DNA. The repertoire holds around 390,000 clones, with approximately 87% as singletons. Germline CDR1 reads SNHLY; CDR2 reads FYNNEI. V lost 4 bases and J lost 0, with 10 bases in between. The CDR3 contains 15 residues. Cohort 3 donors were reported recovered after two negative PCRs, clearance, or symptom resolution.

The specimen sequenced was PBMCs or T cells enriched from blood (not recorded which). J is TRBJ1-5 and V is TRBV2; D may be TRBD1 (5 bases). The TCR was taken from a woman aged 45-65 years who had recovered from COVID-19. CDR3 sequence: CASSGRENSNQPQHF. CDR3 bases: TGTGCCAGCAGTGGCAGGGAAAATAGCAATCAGCCCCAGCATTTT.